Listed here are 3 T cell receptor beta chains from one sample, sequenced in a study of blood T cell repertoires in COVID-19. Some clones are missing from TCRdb's copy, which holds only in-frame ones; the method was immunoSEQ multiplex PCR. Of some 70,000 clones listed, approximately 82% are singletons. The sequenced material came from peripheral blood. These receptors were taken from a middle-aged man with active COVID-19.

J is TRBJ2-5 and V is TRBV20-1, with a possible D match to TRBD2 (5 bases). Deletions cut 3 bases from V and 5 bases from J, with 13 bases between. Germline V CDR1 and CDR2: DFQATT, SNEGSKA (reference sequence). The CDR3 extends over 13 amino acids. CDR3 sequence reads: CSASSFSGETQYF. CDR3 DNA sequence: TGCAGTGCTAGTTCATTCAGCGGCGAGACCCAGTACTTC.

The rearrangement links TRBV14 to TRBJ2-1; 10 positions match TRBD1. After removal of 4 bases from V and 5 bases from J, the junction contained 5 bases not matched to a gene. The germline V gene has CDR1 SGHDN and CDR2 FVKESK. This CDR3 has 15 amino acids. In DNA, the CDR3 is TGTGCCAGCAGCCGGGACAGGGGAGGACACAATGAGCAGTTCTTC. Its translation: CASSRDRGGHNEQFF.

The chain carries TRBV7-2 and TRBJ2-1; weak D call: TRBD2 (6 bases). The length of the CDR3 is 17 residues. V gave up 5 bases and J gave up 7 bases, with 24 bases separating them. Germline V gives CDR1 SGHTA, CDR2 FQGNSA. The CDR3 region has the DNA TGTGCCAGCAGCCTCACGAGGGTGGCTAGCGTCTCTAATGAGCAGTTCTTC. Protein: CASSLTRVASVSNEQFF.